Below are 16 T cell receptor beta chains sequenced from a single sample in a study of T cell responses to AZD1222 COVID-19 vaccine. Using immunoSEQ multiplex PCR, the repertoire was profiled, and TCRdb retains in-frame clones only, with some absent. This table has some 130,000 clones, 80% to 90% appearing once. The sequencing here drew on peripheral blood, taken on day 0 of AZD1222 vaccination. The receptors were sampled from an adult in good health.

This clone occurred once. CDR3 protein: CASSERGGGRYNEQFF. CDR3 in DNA: TGTGCCAGCAGTGAGAGGGGCGGGGGGCGCTACAATGAGCAGTTCTTC. This sequence joins TRBV6-1 and TRBJ2-1; 8 bases are shared with TRBD2. The CDR3 covers 16 residues. Germline CDR1 MNHNS, CDR2 SASEGT. J gave up 3 bases and V 3 bases, and 7 bases lay outside the gene matches.

The genes are TRBV11-2 and TRBJ2-2, with TRBD1 identical over 10 bases. The CDR3 is 16 amino acids. CDR1 is SGHAT and CDR2 is FQNNGV in the germline V gene. V lost 5 bases and J lost 8; bases outside the gene matches: 11. The CDR3 loop is CASSPPGTGVSGELFF. CDR3 sequence (DNA): TGTGCCAGCAGCCCGCCCGGGACAGGGGTATCAGGGGAGCTGTTTTTT.

This clone was seen more than once but under ten times. The gene calls are TRBV7-2 and TRBJ2-5; the D is unclear. This CDR3 comprises 15 residues. Germline CDR1 SGHTA, CDR2 FQGNSA. Trimming cost V 2 bases and J 4 bases, with 14 bases left between them. The CDR3 DNA is TGTGCCAGCAGCTTAAATAGAGGCGGAGCAGAGACCCAGTACTTC. Protein: CASSLNRGGAETQYF.

This chain joins TRBV6-2 or TRBV6-3 and TRBJ2-2, with D perhaps TRBD2 (6 bases). The V end was cut by 4 bases, the J end by 1 base, with 10 bases between. CDR1 is MNHEY and CDR2 is SVGEGT in the germline V gene. The CDR3 has 15 residues. CDR3 sequence: CASSWTIGNTGELFF. The CDR3 coding sequence is TGTGCCAGCAGTTGGACTATCGGGAACACCGGGGAGCTGTTTTTT.

The V and J genes are TRBV18 and TRBJ2-5; D is unclear. This CDR3 is built from 12 residues. CDR1 is KGHSH, CDR2 LQKENI, per germline. With 2 bases removed from V and 3 bases from J, the gap between germline ends came to 4 bases. As DNA, the CDR3 is TGTGCCAGCTCACCAAATGAAGAGACCCAGTACTTC. Translated, it gives CASSPNEETQYF.

The CDR3 is CATHRGLTEAFF. The CDR3 coding sequence is TGTGCCACCCACAGGGGGCTCACTGAAGCTTTCTTT. The chain combines TRBV12-3 or TRBV12-4 with TRBJ1-1; 9 bases match TRBD1. This CDR3 spans 12 amino acids. After removal of 10 bases from V and 4 bases from J, the junction contained 4 bases not matched to a gene.

Only one count was recorded for this clone. The genes are TRBV7-9 and TRBJ1-1; perhaps TRBD1 as D (5 bases). This CDR3 region has 14 residues. The V gene lost 3 bases and the J gene lost 0 bases, with 8 bases spanning the gap. Germline values: CDR1 SEHNR, CDR2 FQNEAQ (reference sequence). This CDR3 reads CASSFKQVNTEAFF. The CDR3, as DNA: TGTGCCAGCAGCTTTAAACAGGTGAACACTGAAGCTTTCTTT.

In its sample, this clone was seen a few times. The CDR3 DNA follows: TGTGCCAGTAGTAGCCAACAGGGCTCCGGGGAGCTGTTTTTT. Translation gives CASSSQQGSGELFF. V usage is TRBV19 and J usage is TRBJ2-2, with a tentative D call TRBD1 (6 bases). CDR1 is LNHDA and CDR2 is SQIVND in the germline V gene (reference sequence). V was pared by 4 bases and J by 6 bases, with 12 bases between. CDR3 length equals 14 residues.

The rearrangement joins TRBV7-2 to TRBJ2-5; D not resolved. The length of the CDR3 is 16 residues. Germline V gene sequence: CDR1 SGHTA, CDR2 FQGNSA. V was pared by 3 bases and J by 4 bases, with 18 bases between. The CDR3 DNA follows: TGTGCCAGCAGCTTGAGTGGTAGCCCCGGCGGAGAGACCCAGTACTTC. Protein product: CASSLSGSPGGETQYF. The whole variable domain, remainder taken from reference TRBV7-2 and TRBJ2-5, is GAGVSQSPSNKVTEKGKDVELRCDPISGHTALYWYRQSLGQGLEFLIYFQGNSAPDKSGLPSDRFSAERTGGSVSTLTIQRTQQEDSAVYLCASSLSGSPGGETQYFGPGTRLLVL.

The rearrangement joins TRBV28 to TRBJ1-1; D remains unclear. Between the trimmed V and J ends, which lost 3 bases and 0 bases, there was a span of 11 bases. Germline lookup yields CDR1 MDHEN and CDR2 SYDVKM. The CDR3 contains 15 residues. The CDR3 sequence: CASSLPSRVNTEAFF. CDR3 nucleotide sequence: TGTGCCAGCAGTTTGCCTTCTAGAGTGAACACTGAAGCTTTCTTT.

This clone was found a few times. CDR3 loop: CASSLLAGATYNEQFF. The CDR3 DNA reads as TGCGCCAGCAGCCTCCTAGCGGGAGCCACCTACAATGAGCAGTTCTTC. The V call is TRBV4-1, the J call TRBJ2-1; 10 nucleotides line up with TRBD2. Germline assignment: CDR1 MGHRA and CDR2 YSYEKL. Trimming took 4 bases from V and 2 from J; bases not matched to a gene: 5. The CDR3 spans 16 residues.

The rearrangement links TRBV7-2 to TRBJ1-3, with 10 nucleotides matching TRBD1. V lost 5 bases, J lost 4 bases, and 5 bases stayed unmatched. CDR1 SGHTA and CDR2 FQGNSA come from the germline V gene. The CDR3 is made up of 15 amino acids. DNA of the CDR3: TGTGCCAGCAGCCGCCGGGACAGGGGAGGAAACACCATATATTTT. Amino acids: CASSRRDRGGNTIYF.

The table lists this clone with a count of one. This chain joins TRBV29-1 and TRBJ1-2; D gene uncertain. With 3 bases removed from V and 3 bases from J, the gap between germline ends came to 2 bases. Germline V gene data show CDR1 as SQVTM and CDR2 as ANQGSEA. CDR3 length: 10 residues. The CDR3: CSVEDYGYTF. The CDR3 DNA sequence: TGCAGCGTTGAGGACTATGGCTACACCTTC.

The genes are TRBV7-9 and TRBJ2-3; the D gene is possibly TRBD2 (7 bases). Germline-derived CDR1 and CDR2 are SEHNR and FQNEAQ (reference sequence). V was shortened by 5 bases and J by 8 bases, with 20 bases between the two germline ends. The CDR3 is 15 amino acids. The CDR3 bases are TGTGCCAGCAGCCATCGGGGGGCAGGCCTAGGTACGCAGTATTTT. This codes for CASSHRGAGLGTQYF.

The V and J genes are TRBV6-6 and TRBJ1-3; D uncertain. Trimming shortened V by 5 bases and J by 4 bases, and 12 bases separated the two germline ends. The CDR3 runs 14 residues. The germline V gene has CDR1 MNHNY and CDR2 SVGAGI (reference sequence). For the CDR3, the DNA is TGTGCCAGCAGTCGGGGTTATGGCGGAAACACCATATATTTT. It encodes CASSRGYGGNTIYF.

This clone was picked up many times. The chain employs TRBV6-1 and TRBJ1-6, with D possibly TRBD1 on 6 matching bases. This CDR3 is built from 18 residues. The V gene's germline CDR1 is MNHNS and CDR2 SASEGT. Deletions cut 2 bases from V and 10 bases from J, with 24 bases between. The CDR3 sequence: CASSEFLVEGGKGSPLHF. In DNA form, the CDR3 reads TGTGCCAGCAGTGAATTCCTCGTGGAGGGGGGAAAAGGGTCACCCCTCCACTTT.